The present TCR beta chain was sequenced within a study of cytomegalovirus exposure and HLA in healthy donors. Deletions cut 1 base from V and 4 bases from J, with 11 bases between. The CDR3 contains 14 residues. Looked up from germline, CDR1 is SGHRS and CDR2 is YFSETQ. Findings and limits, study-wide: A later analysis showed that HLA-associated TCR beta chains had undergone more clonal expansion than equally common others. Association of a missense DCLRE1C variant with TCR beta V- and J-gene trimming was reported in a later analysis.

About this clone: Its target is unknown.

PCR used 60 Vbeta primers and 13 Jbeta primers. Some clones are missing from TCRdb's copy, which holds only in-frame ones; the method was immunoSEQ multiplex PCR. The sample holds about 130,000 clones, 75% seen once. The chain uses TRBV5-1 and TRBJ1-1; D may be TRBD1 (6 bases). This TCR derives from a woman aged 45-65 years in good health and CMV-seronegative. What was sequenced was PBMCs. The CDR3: CASSLTGYGTEAFF. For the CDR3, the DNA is TGCGCCAGCAGCTTGACAGGGTACGGCACTGAAGCTTTCTTT.